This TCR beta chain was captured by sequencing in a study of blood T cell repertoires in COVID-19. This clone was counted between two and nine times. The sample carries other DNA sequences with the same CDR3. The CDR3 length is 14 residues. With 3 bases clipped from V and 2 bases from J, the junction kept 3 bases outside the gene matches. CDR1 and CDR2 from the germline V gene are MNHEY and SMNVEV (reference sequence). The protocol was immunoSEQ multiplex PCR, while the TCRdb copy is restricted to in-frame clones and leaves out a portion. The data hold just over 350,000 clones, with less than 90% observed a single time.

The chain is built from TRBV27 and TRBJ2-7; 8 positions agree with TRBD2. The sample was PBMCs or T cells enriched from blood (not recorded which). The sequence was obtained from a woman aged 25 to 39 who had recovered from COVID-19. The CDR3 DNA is TGTGCCAGCAGTTTGGCGGGAGGAACCTACGAGCAGTACTTC. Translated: CASSLAGGTYEQYF.